A selection of T cell receptor beta chains follows, all from one sample in a study of early T cells in non-severe SARS-CoV-2 infection. One entry per CDR3 protein results from TCRdb running MiXCR on the 5' RACE reads. The sample carries about 55,000 distinct CDR3 sequences, 15% recorded once. The sample was whole blood, taken at baseline. These TCRs come from an adult who was a healthcare worker with PCR-confirmed SARS-CoV-2 infection or an uninfected control (not recorded which). The CDR3 runs from the conserved cysteine through the conserved F or W. A D gene is named only where the DNA matches it firmly. Size is stated for part of the rows, as once, few or many counts, or as a class when the clone is expanded.

D gene: TRBD1; clone size: -; V gene: TRBV18; J gene: TRBJ2-7; CDR3 DNA: TGTGCCAGCTCACTCGACAGGGGAGGCTCCTACGAGCAGTACTTC; CDR3 protein: CASSLDRGGSYEQYF
D gene: -; clone size: -; V gene: TRBV11-2; J gene: TRBJ2-3; CDR3 DNA: TGTGCCAGCAGCTCTCGAGATACGCAGTATTTT; CDR3 protein: CASSSRDTQYF
D gene: -; clone size: many; V gene: TRBV7-3; J gene: TRBJ2-1; CDR3 DNA: TGTGCCAGCAGCGCGGCGGGCAGGGAGTACAATGAGCAGTTCTTC; CDR3 protein: CASSAAGREYNEQFF
D gene: -; clone size: many; V gene: TRBV30; J gene: TRBJ2-2; CDR3 DNA: TGTGCCTCACAGCCGAACACCGGGGAGCTGTTTTTT; CDR3 protein: CASQPNTGELFF
D gene: TRBD1; clone size: many; V gene: TRBV30; J gene: TRBJ2-7; CDR3 DNA: TGTGCCTGGGAAACCGGGACAGGGGGCCCCTACGAGCAGTACTTC; CDR3 protein: CAWETGTGGPYEQYF
D gene: TRBD1; clone size: few; V gene: TRBV12-3/TRBV12-4; J gene: TRBJ2-3; CDR3 DNA: TGTGCCAGCAGAGGGACAGGGAAGATGGATACGCAGTATTTT; CDR3 protein: CASRGTGKMDTQYF
D gene: -; clone size: many; V gene: TRBV2; J gene: TRBJ2-3; CDR3 DNA: TGTGCCAGCAGTGAAGGGGTTAGCGGACGTGGGGATACGCAGTATTTT; CDR3 protein: CASSEGVSGRGDTQYF
D gene: -; clone size: many; V gene: TRBV6-2/TRBV6-3; J gene: TRBJ2-3; CDR3 DNA: TGTGCCAGCAGTTACTCGACTAGCACAGATACGCAGTATTTT; CDR3 protein: CASSYSTSTDTQYF
D gene: TRBD1; clone size: many; V gene: TRBV9; J gene: TRBJ2-4; CDR3 DNA: TGTGCCAGCAGTGAGACAGGGGCCTTAGCCAAAAACATTCAGTACTTC; CDR3 protein: CASSETGALAKNIQYF
D gene: -; clone size: few; V gene: TRBV18; J gene: TRBJ1-5; CDR3 DNA: TGTGCCAGCTCAGACGGAACGGGGGCCAGCAATCAGCCCCAGCATTTT; CDR3 protein: CASSDGTGASNQPQHF
D gene: -; clone size: -; V gene: TRBV6-1; J gene: TRBJ2-2; CDR3 DNA: TGTGCCAGCAGTAAAGGGGACCAGGGTAGCACCGGGGAGCTGTTTTTT; CDR3 protein: CASSKGDQGSTGELFF
D gene: TRBD1; clone size: many; V gene: TRBV19; J gene: TRBJ2-7; CDR3 DNA: TGTGCCAGTAGTACGGGGGACAGGCCCGAGCAGTACTTC; CDR3 protein: CASSTGDRPEQYF
D gene: TRBD2; clone size: few; V gene: TRBV5-1; J gene: TRBJ2-5; CDR3 DNA: TGCGCCAGCAGCCGCGGGACTAGCGACCAAGAGACCCAGTACTTC; CDR3 protein: CASSRGTSDQETQYF
D gene: TRBD1; clone size: few; V gene: TRBV3-1; J gene: TRBJ2-7; CDR3 DNA: TGTGCCAGCAGCCCCTCTCCGGGACAGGGGGCAATCGAGCAGTACTTC; CDR3 protein: CASSPSPGQGAIEQYF
D gene: -; clone size: -; V gene: TRBV6-6; J gene: TRBJ2-7; CDR3 DNA: TGTGCCAGCAGTGTCGCAGGGGACTCCTACGAGCAGTACTTC; CDR3 protein: CASSVAGDSYEQYF
D gene: TRBD1; clone size: many; V gene: TRBV7-2; J gene: TRBJ2-7; CDR3 DNA: TGTGCCAGCACCGACAGGGGGAAAGGCTACGAGCAGTACTTC; CDR3 protein: CASTDRGKGYEQYF
D gene: -; clone size: few; V gene: TRBV29-1; J gene: TRBJ2-2; CDR3 DNA: TGCAGCGTTGGAAGGTCGAACACCGGGGAGCTGTTTTTT; CDR3 protein: CSVGRSNTGELFF
D gene: -; clone size: many; V gene: TRBV7-2; J gene: TRBJ2-5; CDR3 DNA: TGTGCCAGCAGCTCCCGGATGGGGGGGGCAGAGACCCAGTACTTC; CDR3 protein: CASSSRMGGAETQYF